The clone carrying this T cell receptor (beta chain) has a count of ten or more. Its antigen is unknown. The CDR3 is cut off 3 residues early in the read; its end comes from the germline J gene. This entry comes from a study of T cell clonality in common variable immunodeficiency. Assay: immunoSEQ multiplex PCR; the TCRdb copy retains only in-frame clones and omits some. The sample is made up of about 44,000 clones, none counted only once. CDR1 is SGHRS and CDR2 is YFSETQ in the germline V gene. CDR3 length equals 14 residues. Trimming removed 5 bases from V and 1 base from J; junction bases left unmatched: 3. Study results and caveats: CVID subjects shared fewer TCRbeta clones than healthy controls did. Patient heterogeneity in the CVID cohort limited correlations between repertoire features and clinical complications.

The rearrangement links TRBV5-1 to TRBJ2-5; 9 bases fit TRBD1. The sequence was obtained from a person aged 18 to 75 in good health. The specimen sequenced was peripheral blood mononuclear cells. The sequenced part of the CDR3 DNA is TGCGCCAGCAGATCGGGACAGGGCCAAGAGACC. Protein: CASRSGQGQET. The CDR3 reads in full as CASRSGQGQETQYF.